This T cell receptor (beta chain) was captured by sequencing in a study of T-cell reconstitution after alpha-beta-depleted transplantation in children. Study-level points and caveats: Elevated TCRbeta diversity at day 60 was traced, in some patients, to surviving recipient T cells and thymic progenitors. The study reportedly traced alpha-beta T cells about two months after transplant to several hundred expanded graft clones. Hyperexpanded clones declined; after one year, newly produced T cells mostly supplied diversity.

A remark on this clonotype: Its target is not known.

Unique molecular identifiers were used to barcode this TCRbeta library. TCRdb re-derived calls from the PCR reads in MiXCR, one entry per CDR3 protein. The sample holds 250,000 to 400,000 distinct CDR3 sequences, about a quarter seen once. V shed 3 bases, J shed 12 bases, and the junction held 2 bases outside the gene matches. The CDR3 is 10 residues long. Germline lookup yields CDR1 SGDLS and CDR2 YYNGEE. The sequence derives from a male patient aged 10 to 17 who had a stem cell transplant for acute lymphoblastic leukemia, so the T cells may come from the graft donor. The sequences come from PBMCs, mostly from graft donor cells, collected 180 days after TCRalphabeta/CD19-depleted stem cell transplant. V is TRBV9 and J is TRBJ1-2, with TRBD1 matching over 7 bases. The CDR3 spells CASSGGGDTF. CDR3 DNA sequence: TGTGCCAGCAGCGGAGGGGGCGACACCTTC.